This is a list of T cell receptor beta chains from one sample in a study of blood T cell repertoires in COVID-19. TCRdb's table, derived via immunoSEQ multiplex PCR, lists solely in-frame clones and lacks some. The profile shows 150,000 to 200,000 clones, just over 85% of them singletons. What was sequenced was peripheral blood. All receptors derive from a man between 50 and 59 years old with active or convalescent COVID-19. The CDR3 runs from the conserved cysteine through the conserved F or W. A D gene is named only where the DNA matches it firmly. Expanded clones are given a class, and other clones once, few, many or no size at all.

j_call	v_call	d_call	clone_size	cdr3_nt	cdr3_aa
TRBJ2-7	TRBV28	.	.	TGTGCCAGCAGTAACTTAGGGGCAAGCTCCTACGAGCAGTACTTC	CASSNLGASSYEQYF
TRBJ2-5	TRBV5-1	.	once	TGCGCCAGCAGCTTGACAGGGAGAGAGACCCAGTACTTC	CASSLTGRETQYF
TRBJ2-1	TRBV9	.	.	TGTGCCAGCAGCGTAGATAGAGGCTCTAGCTCCTACAATGAGCAGTTCTTC	CASSVDRGSSSYNEQFF
TRBJ1-2	TRBV28	.	.	TGTGCCAGCAGTTCCCGCGAGGGTCTATATGGCTACACCTTC	CASSSREGLYGYTF
TRBJ2-3	TRBV3-1/TRBV3-2	TRBD1	.	TGTGCCAGCAGCCAAGAAAACAGGGGGACAGATACGCAGTATTTT	CASSQENRGTDTQYF
TRBJ1-6	TRBV27	.	.	TGTGCCAGCAGTTTAAACCGGGGTGGCGATTCACCCCTCCACTTT	CASSLNRGGDSPLHF
TRBJ2-5	TRBV3-1/TRBV3-2	TRBD2	.	TGTGCCAGCAGCCAACCGGGGGGGGAGACCCAGTACTTC	CASSQPGGETQYF
TRBJ2-3	TRBV11-3	TRBD2	.	TGTGCCAGCAGTCATACTAGCGGGAGTTTAGATACGCAGTATTTT	CASSHTSGSLDTQYF
TRBJ1-2	TRBV6-6	.	.	TGTGCCAGCAGTTACTCGACAGTGTATGGCTACACCTTC	CASSYSTVYGYTF
TRBJ2-1	TRBV15	TRBD2	.	TGTGCCACCACCAAGGGACTAGCGGGAGATCAGGAGCAGTTCTTC	CATTKGLAGDQEQFF
TRBJ1-2	TRBV12-3/TRBV12-4	.	.	TGTGCCAGCACCACAGGGTTTGGCTACACCTTC	CASTTGFGYTF
TRBJ2-1	TRBV10-2	.	.	TGCGCCAGCAGTGAGTCTAGATTATCCTACAATGAGCAGTTCTTC	CASSESRLSYNEQFF
TRBJ2-7	TRBV12-3/TRBV12-4	TRBD2	.	TGTGCCAGCAAACCGGGGGGGGCACGGCAGTACTTC	CASKPGGARQYF
TRBJ1-2	TRBV27	TRBD1	.	TGTGCCAGCAGTTTATCGGGTGGGGACAGGCCACCTAACTATGGCTACACCTTC	CASSLSGGDRPPNYGYTF
TRBJ2-7	TRBV28	.	.	TGTGCCAGCAGCAGAATGGGACAACCGAGCTCCTACGAGCAGTACTTC	CASSRMGQPSSYEQYF
TRBJ2-7	TRBV3-1/TRBV3-2	.	.	TGTGCCAGCAGCCAAAGGGGCGAGCAGTACTTC	CASSQRGEQYF
TRBJ2-5	TRBV2	.	few	TGTGCCATCGGAGAGACCCAGTACTTC	CAIGETQYF
TRBJ1-2	TRBV3-1/TRBV3-2	.	.	TGTGCCAGCAGCCAAGATCTTGTGTCGGGCTACACCTTC	CASSQDLVSGYTF
TRBJ2-2	TRBV18	TRBD1	.	TGTGCCAGCTCACCTCTCCGACCAAAGGGACAGCGGAACACCGGGGAGCTGTTTTTT	CASSPLRPKGQRNTGELFF
TRBJ2-3	TRBV7-6	.	.	TGTGCCAGCAGCCCGCAAGAGGGAGATACGCAGTATTTT	CASSPQEGDTQYF
TRBJ1-2	TRBV4-3	.	.	TGCGCCAGCAGCGACAGTGGGGATGGCTACACCTTC	CASSDSGDGYTF
TRBJ1-1	TRBV18	.	.	TGTGCCAGCTCACCCTGGGGCGACACTGAAGCTTTCTTT	CASSPWGDTEAFF
TRBJ1-1	TRBV10-3	TRBD1	many	TGTGCCATCAGTACAAATCAGGGGGCGAGGGACACTGAAGCTTTCTTT	CAISTNQGARDTEAFF
TRBJ1-2	TRBV7-9	TRBD1	.	TGTGCCAGCAGCTTAGGGACAGGGACGCTCCACTACACCTTC	CASSLGTGTLHYTF
TRBJ1-6	TRBV12-3/TRBV12-4	TRBD1	.	TGTGCCAGCAGTCTGGACAGGGTTTTCGTCCACTTT	CASSLDRVFVHF
TRBJ2-6	TRBV11-2	TRBD1	.	TGTGCCAGCAGGCCTACTTCGGACAGGGCTGGGGCCAACGTCCTGACTTTC	CASRPTSDRAGANVLTF
TRBJ2-3	TRBV5-1	.	.	TGCGCCAGCAGCTTAGGACAAGGTGAGGGCACAGATACGCAGTATTTT	CASSLGQGEGTDTQYF
TRBJ2-7	TRBV19	TRBD1	.	TGTGCCAGTAGTATTCCCGGACAGGCCTACGAGCAGTACTTC	CASSIPGQAYEQYF
TRBJ2-7	TRBV24-1	TRBD2	.	TGTGCCACCAGTGATTCTTCAGCGGGGGATTACGAGCAGTACTTC	CATSDSSAGDYEQYF
TRBJ2-3	TRBV11-2	TRBD2	.	TGTGCCAGCAGCTTATTTGCGGGAGTACGCACAGATACGCAGTATTTT	CASSLFAGVRTDTQYF
TRBJ2-1	TRBV10-1	.	.	TGCGCCAGCAGGGGTGACGGGAATGAGCAGTTCTTC	CASRGDGNEQFF
TRBJ1-2	TRBV28	.	.	TGTGCCAGCAGTAGACTGGGAGGTGACTATGGCTACACCTTC	CASSRLGGDYGYTF
TRBJ1-3	TRBV5-1	TRBD1	.	TGCGCCAGCAGCTTGGAGGGACAGGGTTCTGGAAACACCATATATTTT	CASSLEGQGSGNTIYF
TRBJ1-4	TRBV18	TRBD1	.	TGTGCCAGCTCACCAGTTCAGGATTTCGGGACAGGGAGAGAAAAACTGTTTTTT	CASSPVQDFGTGREKLFF
TRBJ2-7	TRBV27	.	.	TGTGCCAGCAGTTTATCAGGGGAAACCTACGAGCAGTACTTC	CASSLSGETYEQYF
TRBJ1-5	TRBV3-1/TRBV3-2	.	.	TGTGCCAGCAGCCAAGATACAGGGCCCCAGCATTTT	CASSQDTGPQHF
TRBJ1-2	TRBV2	.	.	TGTGCCAGCAGTGATCAGATCTATGGCTACACCTTC	CASSDQIYGYTF
TRBJ1-1	TRBV7-2	.	.	TGTGCCAGCAGCCCCCCACACTTGCGGACTGAAGCTTTCTTT	CASSPPHLRTEAFF
TRBJ2-3	TRBV18	.	.	TGTGCCAGCTCACCGCGGCTAAACACAGATACGCAGTATTTT	CASSPRLNTDTQYF
TRBJ2-5	TRBV5-4	TRBD1	.	TGTGCCAGCAGCGAGACAGGGATCCAAGAGACCCAGTACTTC	CASSETGIQETQYF
TRBJ1-2	TRBV9	.	.	TGTGCCAGCAGCCCCCACCGGGGTGAGTTCTATGGCTACACCTTC	CASSPHRGEFYGYTF
TRBJ1-2	TRBV5-4	TRBD1	.	TGTGCCAGCAGCTTGGACCGGGACAGTAGCTATGGCTACACCTTC	CASSLDRDSSYGYTF
TRBJ1-4	TRBV5-1	.	.	TGCGCCAGCAGCAAAAGGGACTTTGGTGCAGGAACTAATGAAAAACTGTTTTTT	CASSKRDFGAGTNEKLFF
TRBJ1-4	TRBV5-4	TRBD1	.	TGTGCCAGCAGCATGGACAGGGCCTCAACTAATGAAAAACTGTTTTTT	CASSMDRASTNEKLFF